These T cell receptor beta chains were read from a single sample in a study of T-cell reconstitution after alpha-beta-depleted transplantation in children. TCRdb itself ran the PCR reads through MiXCR, one entry per CDR3 protein. The table includes some 100,000 distinct CDR3 sequences, roughly 16% detected once. The source was PBMCs, mostly from graft donor cells, collected 180 days after TCRalphabeta/CD19-depleted stem cell transplant. The receptors were gathered from a male patient between 2 and 15 years old who had a stem cell transplant for acute lymphoblastic leukemia, so the T cells may come from the graft donor. CDR3s include the opening cysteine and the closing phenylalanine or tryptophan. D genes are given only for firm matches. Expanded clones are given a class, and other clones once, few, many or no size at all.

v_gene	abundance	j_gene	d_gene	CDR3aa	CDR3nt
TRBV25-1	few	TRBJ1-2	NA	CASSEYMGGNYGYTF	TGTGCCAGCAGTGAATATATGGGCGGTAACTATGGCTACACCTTC
TRBV5-1	NA	TRBJ2-1	NA	CASQVAANNEQFF	TGCGCCAGCCAAGTAGCGGCGAACAATGAGCAGTTCTTC
TRBV6-1	NA	TRBJ2-2	NA	CASSVEGTGELFF	TGTGCCAGTTCCGTTGAGGGCACCGGGGAGCTGTTTTTT
TRBV7-8	NA	TRBJ1-1	NA	CASRGGTRAEAFF	TGTGCCAGCAGGGGGGGCACCCGGGCTGAAGCTTTCTTT
TRBV5-1	NA	TRBJ1-1	NA	CASSLSMGNTEAFF	TGCGCCAGCAGCTTGAGTATGGGGAACACTGAAGCTTTCTTT
TRBV20-1	few	TRBJ2-1	NA	CSAEVVVGNEQFF	TGCAGTGCCGAGGTGGTGGTAGGCAATGAGCAGTTCTTC
TRBV20-1	NA	TRBJ2-1	TRBD2	CSAFKIAGPTYNEQFF	TGCAGTGCTTTTAAAATAGCGGGACCTACCTACAATGAGCAGTTCTTC
TRBV3-1	NA	TRBJ2-7	NA	CASSQVERSEQYF	TGTGCCAGCAGCCAAGTGGAGAGGTCGGAGCAGTACTTC
TRBV12-3/TRBV12-4	few	TRBJ2-3	NA	CASSLGVGGPGDTQYF	TGTGCCAGCAGTTTAGGGGTGGGGGGGCCGGGAGATACGCAGTATTTT
TRBV20-1	few	TRBJ2-1	TRBD2	CSASGTSGSSYNEQFF	TGCAGTGCTAGCGGGACTAGCGGGAGCTCCTACAATGAGCAGTTCTTC
TRBV6-5	NA	TRBJ2-7	TRBD2	CASSYGRLAELSEQYF	TGTGCCAGCAGTTACGGGAGACTAGCGGAACTGTCGGAGCAGTACTTC
TRBV29-1	few	TRBJ1-1	NA	CSGGRGPTEAFF	TGCAGCGGTGGCCGGGGCCCCACTGAAGCTTTCTTT
TRBV11-2	few	TRBJ2-7	NA	CASSLVPGGEAEQYF	TGTGCCAGCAGCTTAGTGCCGGGGGGCGAGGCCGAGCAGTACTTC
TRBV10-3	many	TRBJ1-4	NA	CAISETQATNEKLFF	TGTGCCATCAGCGAGACGCAAGCAACTAATGAAAAACTGTTTTTT
TRBV3-1	NA	TRBJ2-2	TRBD1	CASSGRQGVSGELFF	TGTGCCAGCAGCGGGAGACAGGGTGTCTCCGGGGAGCTGTTTTTT
TRBV7-9	NA	TRBJ2-4	TRBD1	CASSMGQGENIQYF	TGTGCCAGCAGCATGGGACAGGGGGAAAACATTCAGTACTTC
TRBV30	NA	TRBJ1-4	NA	CAWHPRLAKEKLFF	TGTGCCTGGCATCCCCGGCTTGCTAAGGAAAAACTGTTTTTT
TRBV5-1	NA	TRBJ2-7	NA	CASSLGQGNFYEQYF	TGCGCCAGCAGCTTGGGTCAGGGTAACTTCTACGAGCAGTACTTC
TRBV12-3/TRBV12-4	NA	TRBJ2-2	NA	CASSLMLSTGELFF	TGTGCCAGCAGTTTAATGCTATCCACCGGGGAGCTGTTTTTT
TRBV28	few	TRBJ2-7	NA	CASRMEGSSYEQYF	TGTGCCAGCAGAATGGAGGGCAGCTCCTACGAGCAGTACTTC
TRBV9	NA	TRBJ2-2	NA	CASSPSRVTGELFF	TGTGCCAGCAGCCCCAGCAGGGTAACCGGGGAGCTGTTTTTT
TRBV5-1	many	TRBJ2-3	NA	CASSPGRDTQYF	TGCGCCAGCAGCCCGGGCAGAGATACGCAGTATTTT
TRBV6-5	NA	TRBJ1-2	TRBD1	CASSWSPGQGNYGYTF	TGTGCCAGCAGTTGGTCCCCGGGACAGGGCAACTATGGCTACACCTTC
TRBV15	many	TRBJ2-7	NA	CATSRDPGISYEQYF	TGTGCCACCAGCAGAGATCCAGGGATCTCCTACGAGCAGTACTTC
TRBV27	few	TRBJ1-3	TRBD1	CASSLSAGGGNTIYF	TGTGCCAGCAGTTTATCGGCAGGGGGAGGAAACACCATATATTTT
TRBV5-1	NA	TRBJ1-3	TRBD1	CASSWDSGGNTIYF	TGCGCCAGCAGCTGGGACAGTGGAGGAAACACCATATATTTT
TRBV5-5	many	TRBJ2-1	TRBD1	CASSPRDRTYNEQFF	TGTGCCAGCAGCCCCCGGGACAGAACCTACAATGAGCAGTTCTTC
TRBV2	few	TRBJ2-2	NA	CASSEAGTANTGELFF	TGTGCCAGCAGTGAAGCTGGGACCGCGAACACCGGGGAGCTGTTTTTT
TRBV27	few	TRBJ2-5	NA	CASREGASAETQYF	TGTGCCAGCAGAGAGGGGGCTAGCGCGGAGACCCAGTACTTC
TRBV12-3/TRBV12-4	many	TRBJ1-2	TRBD1	CASSLRTGTYGYTF	TGTGCCAGCAGTCTCAGGACAGGCACCTATGGCTACACCTTC
TRBV11-2	few	TRBJ2-2	NA	CASSLDQGRANTGELFF	TGTGCCAGCAGCTTAGATCAGGGGCGGGCGAACACCGGGGAGCTGTTTTTT
TRBV19	few	TRBJ1-5	NA	CASSIPRSRGNQPQHF	TGTGCCAGTAGTATCCCTCGGAGCAGGGGCAATCAGCCCCAGCATTTT